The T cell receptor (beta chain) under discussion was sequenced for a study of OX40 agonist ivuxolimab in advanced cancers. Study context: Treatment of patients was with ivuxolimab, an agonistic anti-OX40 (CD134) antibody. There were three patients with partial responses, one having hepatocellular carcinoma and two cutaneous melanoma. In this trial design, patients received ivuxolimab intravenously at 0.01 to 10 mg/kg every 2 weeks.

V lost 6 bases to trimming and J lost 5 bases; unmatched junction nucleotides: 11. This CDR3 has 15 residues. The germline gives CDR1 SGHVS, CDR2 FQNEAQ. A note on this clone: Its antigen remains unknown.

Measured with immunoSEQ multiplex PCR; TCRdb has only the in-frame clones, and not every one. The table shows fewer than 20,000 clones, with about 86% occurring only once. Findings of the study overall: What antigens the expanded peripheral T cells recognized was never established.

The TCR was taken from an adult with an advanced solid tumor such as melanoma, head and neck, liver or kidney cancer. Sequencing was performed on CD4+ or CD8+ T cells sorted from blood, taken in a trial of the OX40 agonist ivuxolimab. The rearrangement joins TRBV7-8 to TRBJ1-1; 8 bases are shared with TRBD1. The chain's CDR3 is CASRSKGQVLTEAFF. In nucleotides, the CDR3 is TGTGCCAGCAGGTCCAAGGGACAGGTCTTGACTGAAGCTTTCTTT.